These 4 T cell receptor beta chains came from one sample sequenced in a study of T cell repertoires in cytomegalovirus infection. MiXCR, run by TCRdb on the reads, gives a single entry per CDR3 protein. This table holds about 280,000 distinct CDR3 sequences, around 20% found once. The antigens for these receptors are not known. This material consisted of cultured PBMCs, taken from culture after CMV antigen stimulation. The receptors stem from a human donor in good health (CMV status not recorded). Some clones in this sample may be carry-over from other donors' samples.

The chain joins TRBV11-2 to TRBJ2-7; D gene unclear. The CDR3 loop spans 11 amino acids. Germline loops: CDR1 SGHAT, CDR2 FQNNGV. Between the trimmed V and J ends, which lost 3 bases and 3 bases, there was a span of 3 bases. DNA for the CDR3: TGTGCCAGCAGCTTCTTCTACGAGCAGTACGTC. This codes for CASSFFYEQYV.

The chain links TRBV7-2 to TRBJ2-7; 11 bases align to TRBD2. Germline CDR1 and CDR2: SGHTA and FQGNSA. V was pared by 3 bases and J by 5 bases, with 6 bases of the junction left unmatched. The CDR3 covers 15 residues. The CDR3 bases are TGTGCCAGCAGCTTTATAACTAGCGGGAGTCACGAGCAGTACTTC. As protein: CASSFITSGSHEQYF.

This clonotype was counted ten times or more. The CDR3 region has the DNA TGTGCCAGCAGCTCGCCCGGGACAGACTATGGCTACACCTTC. Translated, it gives CASSSPGTDYGYTF. V is TRBV7-2 and J is TRBJ1-2; TRBD1 aligns across 7 bases. This CDR3 contains 14 residues. The V gene end was trimmed by 4 bases and the J gene end by 3 bases; junction bases not matched to a gene: 5. Looked up from germline, CDR1 is SGHTA and CDR2 is FQGNSA. The full variable domain, rest sourced from reference TRBV7-2 and TRBJ1-2, is GAGVSQSPSNKVTEKGKDVELRCDPISGHTALYWYRQSLGQGLEFLIYFQGNSAPDKSGLPSDRFSAERTGGSVSTLTIQRTQQEDSAVYLCASSSPGTDYGYTFGSGTRLTVV.

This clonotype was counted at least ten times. This CDR3 is CASSLGRGGNEQFF. Written as DNA, the CDR3 is TGTGCCAGCAGCTTAGGACGCGGGGGTAATGAGCAGTTCTTC. The genes are TRBV7-2 and TRBJ2-1, with TRBD2 matching 7 bases. Germline V gene sequence: CDR1 SGHTA, CDR2 FQGNSA. V dropped 1 base and J dropped 7; count of bases not matched to a gene: 4. The CDR3 has 14 residues.